The TCR beta chain described here comes from a study of blood T cell repertoires in COVID-19. At the level of the study: PBMCs, B-cell-depleted T cells, or T cells provided the cDNA or gDNA that made up the material.

This clone was seen more than once but under ten times. Sequenced by immunoSEQ multiplex PCR; TCRdb stores in-frame clones only, minus some. Here the sample spans 28,000 or so clones, around 83% being singletons. This TCR came from a man between 65 and 79 years old with acute or convalescent COVID-19. The sample was peripheral blood.

This chain's CDR3 is CASSRILVAGNGYTF. The CDR3, as DNA: TGTGCCAGCAGTCGCATACTGGTCGCAGGTAACGGCTACACCTTC. The chain couples TRBV2 to TRBJ1-2; D call uncertain. This CDR3 spans 15 amino acids. V was cut by 5 bases and J by 8 bases, with 21 bases left in between. Germline loops: CDR1 SNHLY, CDR2 FYNNEI.